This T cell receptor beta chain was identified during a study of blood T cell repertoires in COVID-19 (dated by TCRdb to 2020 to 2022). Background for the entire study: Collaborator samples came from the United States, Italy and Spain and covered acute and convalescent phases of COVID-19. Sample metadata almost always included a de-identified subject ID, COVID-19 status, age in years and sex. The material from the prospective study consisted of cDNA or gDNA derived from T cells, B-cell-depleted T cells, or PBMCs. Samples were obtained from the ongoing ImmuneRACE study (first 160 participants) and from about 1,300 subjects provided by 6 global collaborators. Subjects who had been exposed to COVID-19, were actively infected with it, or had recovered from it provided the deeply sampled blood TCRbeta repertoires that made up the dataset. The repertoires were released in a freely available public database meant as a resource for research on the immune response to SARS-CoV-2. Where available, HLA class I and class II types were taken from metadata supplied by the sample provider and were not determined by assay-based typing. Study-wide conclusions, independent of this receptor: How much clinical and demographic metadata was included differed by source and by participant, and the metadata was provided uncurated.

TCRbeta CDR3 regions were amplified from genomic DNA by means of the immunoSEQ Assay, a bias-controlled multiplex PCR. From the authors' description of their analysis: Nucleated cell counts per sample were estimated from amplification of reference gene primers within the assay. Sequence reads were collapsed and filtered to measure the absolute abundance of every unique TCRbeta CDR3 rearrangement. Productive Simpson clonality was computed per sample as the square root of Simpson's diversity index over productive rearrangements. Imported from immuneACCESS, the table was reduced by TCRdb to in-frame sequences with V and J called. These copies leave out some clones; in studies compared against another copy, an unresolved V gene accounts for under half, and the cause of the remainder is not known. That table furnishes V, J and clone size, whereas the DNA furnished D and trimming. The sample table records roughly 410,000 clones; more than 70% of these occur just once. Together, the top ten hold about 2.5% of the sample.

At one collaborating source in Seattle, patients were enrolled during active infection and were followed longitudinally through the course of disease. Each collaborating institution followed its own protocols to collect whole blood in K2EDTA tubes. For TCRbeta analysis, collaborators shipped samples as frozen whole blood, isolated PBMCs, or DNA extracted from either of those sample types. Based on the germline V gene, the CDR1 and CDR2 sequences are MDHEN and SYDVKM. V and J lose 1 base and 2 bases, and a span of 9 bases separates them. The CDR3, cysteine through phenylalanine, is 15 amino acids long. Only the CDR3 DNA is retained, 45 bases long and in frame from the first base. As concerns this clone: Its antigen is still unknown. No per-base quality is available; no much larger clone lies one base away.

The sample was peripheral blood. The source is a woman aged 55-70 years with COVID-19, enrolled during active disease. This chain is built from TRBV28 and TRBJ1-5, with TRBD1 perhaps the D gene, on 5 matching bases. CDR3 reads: CASSLSGNGNQPQHF. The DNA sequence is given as TGTGCCAGCAGTTTATCAGGGAACGGCAATCAGCCCCAGCATTTT.